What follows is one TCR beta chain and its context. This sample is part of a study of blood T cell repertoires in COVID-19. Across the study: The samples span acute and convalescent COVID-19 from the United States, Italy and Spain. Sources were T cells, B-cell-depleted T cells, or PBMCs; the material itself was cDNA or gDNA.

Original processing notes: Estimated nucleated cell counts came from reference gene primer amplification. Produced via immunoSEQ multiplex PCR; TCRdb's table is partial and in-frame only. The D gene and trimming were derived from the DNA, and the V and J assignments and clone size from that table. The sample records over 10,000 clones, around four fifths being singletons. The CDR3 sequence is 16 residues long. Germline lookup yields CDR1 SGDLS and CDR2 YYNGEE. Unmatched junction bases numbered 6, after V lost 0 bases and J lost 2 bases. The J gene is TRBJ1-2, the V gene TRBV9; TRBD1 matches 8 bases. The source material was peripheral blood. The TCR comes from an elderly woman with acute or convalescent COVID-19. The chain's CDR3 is CASSVARSGGNYGYTF. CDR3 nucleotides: TGTGCCAGCAGCGTAGCAAGGTCAGGGGGCAACTATGGCTACACCTTC.